Presented here are 3 T cell receptor beta chains from one specimen sequenced in a study of low-dose radiotherapy and immunotherapy resistance in tumors. First-strand cDNA relied on TRAV- and TRBV-specific primers spanning alpha and beta chains. Using a constant-region primer together with a V-primer adapter, TCRs were subjected to 15 to 25 PCR cycles of amplification. TCRdb reprocessed the reads with MiXCR, giving one entry per CDR3 protein. This repertoire shows tens of thousands of distinct CDR3 sequences, 9.4% found once; its top ten account for approximately 0.98%. Regarding time point: before trial treatment. The starting material was PBMCs, obtained before treatment. These receptors originate from a male donor with prostate cancer.

Ten or more counts support this clonotype. This chain connects TRBV10-2 to TRBJ2-2; the D is unclear. Germline CDR1 WSHSY, CDR2 SAAADI. Trimming took 7 bases from V and 1 from J, leaving 4 bases between them. The CDR3 runs to 12 residues. The CDR3 protein is CASKVNTGELFF. CDR3 coding DNA: TGCGCCAGCAAGGTGAACACCGGGGAGCTGTTTTTT.

Ten or more counts support this clonotype. The chain employs TRBV18 and TRBJ1-1; D is uncertain. There are 13 residues in the CDR3. Trimming removed 2 bases at V and 0 bases at J, with 4 bases between. The germline gives CDR1 KGHSH, CDR2 LQKENI. The CDR3 region has the DNA TGTGCCAGCTCACCAGCAGTGAACACTGAAGCTTTCTTT. This codes for CASSPAVNTEAFF.

In its sample, this clonotype was seen a few times. The V gene is TRBV9, the J gene TRBJ2-7; D could derive from TRBD1 or TRBD2 (5 bases each). V lost 4 bases, J lost 0 bases, and 11 bases lay in between. CDR3 size: 14 residues. Germline CDR1 reads SGDLS; CDR2 reads YYNGEE. This chain's CDR3 is CASSRDPLSYEQYF. The CDR3 region has the DNA TGTGCCAGCAGCCGGGACCCCCTCTCCTACGAGCAGTACTTC.